This entry lists 16 T cell receptor beta chains sequenced from one sample in a study of technical replicates of blood from several donors. Only in-frame clones appear in the TCRdb table, and some are missing; sequencing was by immunoSEQ multiplex PCR. The sample lists more than 60,000 clones, 85% to 95% occurring once. The sample consisted of T cells isolated from PBMCs. These receptors were obtained from a human donor in good health.

The V gene is TRBV10-3, the J gene TRBJ1-2; D is uncertain. V shed 2 bases and J shed 3 bases, with 4 bases lying between them. The CDR3 covers 12 residues. Germline V lookup: CDR1 ENHRY, CDR2 SYGVKD. As DNA, the CDR3 is TGTGCCATCAGTGAGACTGACTATGGCTACACCTTC. It specifies CAISETDYGYTF.

This chain joins TRBV19 and TRBJ2-4; tentative D call: TRBD2 (5 bases). CDR1 and CDR2 from the germline V gene are LNHDA and SQIVND (reference sequence). Trimming took off 0 bases at V and 7 bases at J, with 7 bases between the two ends. The CDR3 contains 13 residues. CDR3 sequence reads: CASSIEGLNIQYF. CDR3 sequence (DNA): TGTGCCAGTAGTATAGAAGGACTTAACATTCAGTACTTC. Looking up the rest from reference TRBV19 and TRBJ2-4 gives the full variable domain: DGGITQSPKYLFRKEGQNVTLSCEQNLNHDAMYWYRQDPGQGLRLIYYSQIVNDFQKGDIAEGYSVSREKKESFPLTVTSAQKNPTAFYLCASSIEGLNIQYFGAGTRLSVL.

The rearrangement joins TRBV14 to TRBJ2-7; D is possibly TRBD1 (6 bases). Trimming shortened V by 0 bases and J by 4 bases, and 16 bases separated the two germline ends. Germline assignment: CDR1 SGHDN and CDR2 FVKESK. The CDR3 runs 16 residues. For the CDR3, the DNA is TGTGCCAGCAGCCAAGATAAGGGCAGGGGTATGTACGAGCAGTACTTC. Its translation is CASSQDKGRGMYEQYF.

The gene calls are TRBV28 and TRBJ1-1; 9 bases fit TRBD1. This CDR3 region has 16 residues. Germline values: CDR1 MDHEN, CDR2 SYDVKM. Trimming took 6 bases from V and 7 from J; bases not matched to a gene: 15. This chain's CDR3 is CASRNLGQGNDVEAFF. As DNA, the CDR3 is TGTGCCAGCAGGAACTTGGGACAGGGCAATGACGTTGAAGCTTTCTTT.

The chain recombines TRBV11-2 with TRBJ2-7; no clear D. Trimming pared 11 bases from V and 6 bases from J, leaving 17 bases between. Germline V gene data show CDR1 as SGHAT and CDR2 as FQNNGV. CDR3 length: 12 amino acids. The CDR3 region has the DNA TGTGCCGGTCCTAGTTGGTTTGGCGAGCAGTACTTC. Its translation is CAGPSWFGEQYF. Based on the CDR3 plus reference TRBV11-2 and TRBJ2-7, the full variable domain is EAGVAQSPRYKIIEKRQSVAFWCNPISGHATLYWYQQILGQGPKLLIQFQNNGVVDDSQLPKDRFSAERLKGVDSTLKIQPAKLEDSAVYLCAGPSWFGEQYFGPGTRLTVT.

The chain is built from TRBV28 and TRBJ2-5; 8 bases agree with TRBD1. The CDR3 runs 14 residues. V was clipped by 6 bases and J by 4 bases; unmatched bases: 7. Germline CDR1 MDHEN, CDR2 SYDVKM. DNA of the CDR3: TGTGCCAGCAGCACGGGACAGGCGCCAGAGACCCAGTACTTC. Translating it yields CASSTGQAPETQYF.

This chain uses TRBV5-4 with TRBJ2-2, with TRBD1 matching 10 bases. This CDR3 has 16 residues. Germline V gene data show CDR1 as SGHNT and CDR2 as YYREEE (reference sequence). V trimming: 4 bases; J trimming: 7 bases; junction bases outside the gene matches: 10. The CDR3 DNA follows: TGTGCCAGCAGCCCCGGGACAGGGGATCGGTACGGGGAGCTGTTTTTT. Amino acids: CASSPGTGDRYGELFF.

The chain joins TRBV7-9 to TRBJ1-1, with D maybe TRBD1 (6 bases). This CDR3 contains 14 residues. Trimming took off 4 bases at V and 6 bases at J, with 15 bases between the two ends. The germline V gene has CDR1 SEHNR and CDR2 FQNEAQ (reference sequence). The CDR3 DNA reads TGTGCCAGCAGCTCTACTAGGGGGTTCGCTGAAGCTTTCTTT. The encoded protein is CASSSTRGFAEAFF.

The chain is built from TRBV4-1 and TRBJ2-7; 7 nucleotides line up with TRBD1. This CDR3 region has 16 residues. The V segment lost 4 bases and the J segment 3 bases; nucleotides outside the gene matches: 12. Germline V gene lookup returns CDR1 MGHRA and CDR2 YSYEKL. CDR3 region: CASSLAMTGSFYEQYF. The CDR3 coding sequence is TGCGCCAGCAGCCTCGCCATGACAGGGAGCTTCTACGAGCAGTACTTC.

The V gene is TRBV27, the J gene TRBJ2-3, with TRBD1 matching 8 bases. CDR3 length equals 16 residues. Germline V lookup: CDR1 MNHEY, CDR2 SMNVEV (reference sequence). Germline trimming cut 5 bases from V and 0 bases from J; bases unmatched to any gene: 7. The CDR3: CASSKGTGLSTDTQYF. As DNA, the CDR3 is TGTGCCAGCAGTAAAGGGACAGGACTTAGCACAGATACGCAGTATTTT.

V and J are TRBV19 and TRBJ2-7, with 7 bases identical to TRBD1. V was pared by 5 bases and J by 3 bases, with 13 bases of the junction left unmatched. The CDR3 length is 16 residues. Germline V gene lookup returns CDR1 LNHDA and CDR2 SQIVND (reference sequence). CDR3 DNA: TGTGCCAGTAGTCTCGATACCGGGACAGCCAACTACGAGCAGTACTTC. This translates into CASSLDTGTANYEQYF.

This rearrangement joins TRBV4-1 to TRBJ1-1, with D maybe TRBD1 (5 bases). V lost 6 bases and J 4 bases, leaving 9 bases between the germline ends. Per the germline V gene, CDR1 is MGHRA and CDR2 is YSYEKL. The CDR3 is made up of 12 amino acids. CDR3 nucleotide sequence: TGCGCCAGCAGTCTAGGGGTCACTGAAGCTTTCTTT. The encoded protein is CASSLGVTEAFF.

The chain links TRBV5-8 to TRBJ2-7; 15 bases agree with TRBD2. Trimming removed 4 bases from V and 4 bases from J; junction bases left unmatched: 18. Per the germline V gene, CDR1 is SGHTS and CDR2 is YDEGEE. The CDR3 is 20 residues long. The DNA for the CDR3 is TGTGCCAGCAGCCCCGGGGACAGCCGGACTAGCGGGAGGGCCGGGTACGAGCAGTACTTC. Amino acid sequence: CASSPGDSRTSGRAGYEQYF. Variable domain in full (rest from reference TRBV5-8 and TRBJ2-7): EAGVTQSPTHLIKTRGQQATLRCSPISGHTSVYWYQQALGLGLQFLLWYDEGEERNRGNFPPRFSGRQFPNYSSELNVNALELEDSALYLCASSPGDSRTSGRAGYEQYFGPGTRLTVT.

V and J are TRBV29-1 and TRBJ1-4; 9 bases line up with TRBD1. Germline-derived CDR1 and CDR2 are SQVTM and ANQGSEA. The CDR3 is 14 residues long. With 2 bases clipped from V and 6 bases from J, the junction kept 4 bases outside the gene matches. The CDR3 bases are TGCAGCGTTGAAAATACAGGGGGCGATGAAAAACTGTTTTTT. This gives the protein CSVENTGGDEKLFF.

This chain connects TRBV7-2 to TRBJ1-3; D is uncertain. The V and J ends lost 6 bases and 0 bases respectively, with 6 bases between them. Germline lookup yields CDR1 SGHTA and CDR2 FQGNSA. CDR3 length: 13 residues. In DNA, the CDR3 is TGTGCCAGCAGACTTGCCTCTGGAAACACCATATATTTT. Amino acids: CASRLASGNTIYF. Together with reference TRBV7-2 and TRBJ1-3, the CDR3 gives the full variable domain: GAGVSQSPSNKVTEKGKDVELRCDPISGHTALYWYRQSLGQGLEFLIYFQGNSAPDKSGLPSDRFSAERTGGSVSTLTIQRTQQEDSAVYLCASRLASGNTIYFGEGSWLTVV.

This rearrangement joins TRBV29-1 to TRBJ2-3, with TRBD2 as a possible D gene (7 bases). V was trimmed by 1 base and J by 2 bases, leaving 13 bases between them. Germline V gene lookup returns CDR1 SQVTM and CDR2 ANQGSEA. The CDR3 loop spans 15 amino acids. In nucleotides, the CDR3 is TGCAGCGTTGAAGTGTGGGGGGGCAACACAGATACGCAGTATTTT. It codes for CSVEVWGGNTDTQYF.